The 27 T cell receptor beta chains below come from one sample, sequenced in a study of blood T cells in healthy people across ages. With a J-beta primer mix and a sample-barcoded 5' primer, a second PCR ran about 6 to 11 cycles. Via MiXCR, TCRdb re-called the 5' RACE reads, giving one row per CDR3 protein. Found here are hundreds of thousands of distinct CDR3 sequences, roughly three fifths of them singletons; the top ten hold about a quarter. Sample: blood. Every receptor here comes from a man aged 35 to 55 in good health.

The V gene is TRBV4-3, the J gene TRBJ2-2; D not resolved. Per the germline V gene, CDR1 is LGHNA and CDR2 is YSLEER. V lost 4 bases and J lost 5, with 11 bases in between. CDR3 length: 14 amino acids. This chain's CDR3 is CASSPPASTGELFF. In DNA form, the CDR3 reads TGCGCCAGCAGCCCACCAGCAAGTACCGGGGAGCTGTTTTTT.

The chain carries TRBV20-1 and TRBJ2-1, with D possibly being TRBD2 (5 bases). The V gene's germline CDR1 is DFQATT and CDR2 SNEGSKA (reference sequence). The CDR3 runs 17 residues. CDR3 sequence: CSQSGLRRLGEGNEQFF. The CDR3 DNA is TGCAGCCAAAGTGGTCTTCGGCGGCTCGGGGAAGGCAATGAGCAGTTCTTC.

This sequence joins TRBV5-5 and TRBJ1-3; no firm D call. This CDR3 comprises 15 residues. V shed 2 bases and J shed 0 bases, with 9 bases lying between them. The germline V gene encodes CDR1 SGHKS and CDR2 YYEKEE (reference sequence). CDR3 amino acids: CASSLEALSGNTIYF. As DNA, the CDR3 is TGTGCCAGCAGCTTAGAAGCACTCTCTGGAAACACCATATATTTT. The variable domain in full, completed from reference TRBV5-5 and TRBJ1-3, reads DAGVTQSPTHLIKTRGQQVTLRCSPISGHKSVSWYQQVLGQGPQFIFQYYEKEERGRGNFPDRFSARQFPNYSSELNVNALLLGDSALYLCASSLEALSGNTIYFGEGSWLTVV.

The chain carries TRBV20-1 and TRBJ2-1; 11 bases agree with TRBD2. Germline lookup yields CDR1 DFQATT and CDR2 SNEGSKA (reference sequence). The CDR3 is 14 amino acids. Trimming cost V 5 bases and J 0 bases; bases outside gene matches: 0. The DNA of the CDR3 is TGCAGTGCTGGACTAGCGGGCTCCTACAATGAGCAGTTCTTC. Translated: CSAGLAGSYNEQFF.

The CDR3 DNA sequence: TGTGCCAGCAGTGCAACCGACAGTCGTAATTCACCCCTCCACTTT. Residues: CASSATDSRNSPLHF. The J gene is TRBJ1-6, the V gene TRBV2; D might be TRBD1 (5 bases). Germline V gene data show CDR1 as SNHLY and CDR2 as FYNNEI. The CDR3 is 15 amino acids. V was shortened by 4 bases and J by 6 bases, with 13 bases between the two germline ends.

The chain couples TRBV13 to TRBJ2-4; D uncertain. The J call may be incorrect, as the DNA end agrees better with TRBJ2-7. The CDR3 is 13 amino acids. Germline lookup yields CDR1 PRHDT and CDR2 FYEKMQ (reference sequence). The CDR3 region has the DNA TGTGCCAGCAGCATATGGAACCTAGGCGAGCAGTACTTC. Translating gives CASSIWNLGEQYF.

CDR3 nucleotides: TGCGCCAGCAGCCAGGGACTAGCGGGGGGGCTAACTGAGCAGTTCTTC. Translation: CASSQGLAGGLTEQFF. This chain uses TRBV5-1 with TRBJ2-1, with 16 positions matching TRBD2. CDR1 is SGHRS and CDR2 is YFSETQ in the germline V gene. The CDR3 contains 16 residues. V lost 4 bases to trimming and J lost 9 bases; unmatched junction nucleotides: 7. Drawing the rest from reference TRBV5-1 and TRBJ2-1, the complete variable domain is KAGVTQTPRYLIKTRGQQVTLSCSPISGHRSVSWYQQTPGQGLQFLFEYFSETQRNKGNFPGRFSGRQFSNSRSEMNVSTLELGDSALYLCASSQGLAGGLTEQFFGPGTRLTVL.

The chain has TRBV7-9 and TRBJ1-1, with D unresolved. This CDR3 has 11 amino acids. Germline V CDR1 and CDR2: SEHNR, FQNEAQ (reference sequence). Trimming shortened V by 3 bases and J by 7 bases, and 6 bases separated the two germline ends. The CDR3 DNA reads as TGTGCCAGCAGCTTCGACGGTGAAGCTTTCTTT. This gives the protein CASSFDGEAFF.

V gene TRBV6-5 combines with J gene TRBJ1-1; D gene uncertain. The germline V gene has CDR1 MNHEY and CDR2 SVGAGI. V was clipped by 7 bases and J by 6 bases, with 15 bases between them. The CDR3 spans 13 residues. CDR3 in DNA: TGTGCCAGCACCCCAGCGGGTATCGCTGAAGCTTTCTTT. Translating it yields CASTPAGIAEAFF.

The rearrangement uses TRBV19 and TRBJ2-7; 8 nucleotides agree with TRBD1. The J segment lost 1 base and the V segment lost 5 bases, leaving 7 bases of the junction unmatched. CDR3 length: 15 amino acids. The V gene's germline CDR1 is LNHDA and CDR2 SQIVND (reference sequence). The CDR3 sequence: CASSVDRGGSYEQYF. For the CDR3, the DNA is TGTGCCAGTAGTGTTGACAGGGGTGGATCCTACGAGCAGTACTTC.

V gene TRBV28 combines with J gene TRBJ2-4; D is undetermined. Gene TRBJ2-7 matches the end of the DNA better, so the J call may be wrong. The CDR3 is 13 amino acids. Germline lookup yields CDR1 MDHEN and CDR2 SYDVKM. The CDR3 reads CASRDPGTYEQYF. Written as DNA, the CDR3 is TGTGCCAGCAGGGACCCAGGTACCTACGAGCAGTACTTC.

About this clonotype: A much larger clone lies a single base off, so this may be a read error. V and J are TRBV6-1 and TRBJ2-5; 10 positions match TRBD2. Unmatched junction bases numbered 1, after V lost 1 base and J lost 2 bases. This CDR3 comprises 15 residues. Germline V lookup: CDR1 MNHNS, CDR2 SASEGT. Here the CDR3 DNA reads TGTGCCAGCAGTGAAGTTAGCGGGGGGCAAGAGACCCAGTACTTC. This translates into CASSEVSGGQETQYF.

The chain joins TRBV9 to TRBJ2-3; D unresolved. V was cut by 0 bases and J by 4 bases, with 12 bases left in between. The CDR3 runs to 15 residues. Germline loops: CDR1 SGDLS, CDR2 YYNGEE. Here the CDR3 reads CASSVVGRLADTQYF. The CDR3 bases are TGTGCCAGCAGCGTAGTCGGGCGGCTCGCAGATACGCAGTATTTT.

The genes are TRBV27 and TRBJ1-5; D is unclear. The CDR3 is made up of 14 amino acids. The V end was cut by 8 bases, the J end by 1 base, with 12 bases between. CDR1 and CDR2 (germline): MNHEY, SMNVEV (reference sequence). CDR3 sequence reads: CASRAALSNQPQHF. The CDR3 nucleotides read TGTGCCAGCCGGGCAGCCTTAAGCAATCAGCCCCAGCATTTT.

About this clonotype itself: One end of the junction does not line up with germline, which may come from a read error. The chain is built from TRBV5-8 and TRBJ1-6; D is unresolved. Germline V CDR1 and CDR2: SGHTS, YDEGEE. This CDR3 contains 15 residues. As DNA, the CDR3 is TGTGCCAGCAGCTTGCTCGGGGTTCAGAATTCACCCCCCCACTTT. It codes for CASSLLGVQNSPPHF.

The genes are TRBV20-1 and TRBJ2-3; 10 bases map to TRBD2. The germline V gene encodes CDR1 DFQATT and CDR2 SNEGSKA (reference sequence). The CDR3 has 18 residues. V lost 0 bases to trimming and J lost 0 bases; unmatched junction nucleotides: 9. In nucleotides, the CDR3 is TGCAGTGCTAGAGATATGCTAGCGGGGGCCAGGAGCACAGATACGCAGTATTTT. Its protein is CSARDMLAGARSTDTQYF.

J is TRBJ1-6 and V is TRBV18; 7 bases are shared with TRBD1. V lost 2 bases to trimming and J lost 5 bases; unmatched junction nucleotides: 3. The CDR3 has 15 amino acids. The V gene's germline CDR1 is KGHSH and CDR2 LQKENI. The CDR3 protein is CASSPTTGDNSPLHF. DNA of the CDR3: TGTGCCAGCTCACCAACCACAGGGGATAATTCACCCCTCCACTTT. The whole variable domain, filled in from reference TRBV18 and TRBJ1-6, reads NAGVMQNPRHLVRRRGQEARLRCSPMKGHSHVYWYRQLPEEGLKFMVYLQKENIIDESGMPKERFSAEFPKEGPSILRIQQVVRGDSAAYFCASSPTTGDNSPLHFGNGTRLTVT.

CDR3 DNA sequence: TGCAGTGCTACCGGGATACTCCAAGAGACCCAGTACTTC. It translates to CSATGILQETQYF. The genes are TRBV20-1 and TRBJ2-5; tentatively, D is TRBD2 (5 bases). The germline gives CDR1 DFQATT, CDR2 SNEGSKA (reference sequence). V lost 4 bases and J lost 1, with 10 bases in between. The CDR3 loop spans 13 amino acids.

As concerns this clonotype: No conserved phenylalanine or tryptophan is present at the end of the CDR3, so a read error is the likely explanation. The chain couples TRBV5-1 to TRBJ2-7; 7 bases agree with TRBD1. J lost 0 bases, V lost 1 base, and 1 base had no gene match. CDR1 and CDR2 from the germline V gene are SGHRS and YFSETQ. There are 14 residues in the CDR3. This CDR3 reads CASSLNRGSYEQYL. The CDR3 nucleotides read TGCGCCAGCAGCTTGAACAGGGGCTCCTACGAGCAGTACTTA.

The chain uses TRBV30 and TRBJ2-1; unclear D gene. V was shortened by 7 bases and J by 3 bases, with 7 bases between the two germline ends. The length of the CDR3 is 11 residues. Germline CDR1 reads GTSNPN; CDR2 reads SVGIG (reference sequence). Here the CDR3 DNA reads TGTGCCTCGGCCAACTACAATGAGCAGTTCTTC. Protein: CASANYNEQFF.

The chain employs TRBV2 and TRBJ2-1; 13 positions match TRBD2. Trimming removed 6 bases from V and 5 bases from J; junction bases left unmatched: 13. Germline CDR1 is SNHLY and CDR2 is FYNNEI. The CDR3 sequence is 18 residues long. The CDR3 DNA is TGTGCCAGCAGGCGCACTAGCGGGAGGGCGTCTCGGGACAATGAGCAGTTCTTC. Translating gives CASRRTSGRASRDNEQFF. Full variable domain (outside the CDR3, taken from reference TRBV2 and TRBJ2-1): EPEVTQTPSHQVTQMGQEVILRCVPISNHLYFYWYRQILGQKVEFLVSFYNNEISEKSEIFDDQFSVERPDGSNFTLKIRSTKLEDSAMYFCASRRTSGRASRDNEQFFGPGTRLTVL.

This clonotype was seen a single time. The gene calls are TRBV27 and TRBJ2-4; D unresolved. TRBJ2-7 explains the end of the DNA better; the J call may be wrong. CDR3 size: 15 residues. Germline CDR1 MNHEY, CDR2 SMNVEV (reference sequence). The CDR3 reads CASSSTTPLGYEQYF. CDR3 DNA: TGTGCCAGCAGTAGCACGACGCCGCTCGGGTACGAGCAGTACTTC.

This clonotype has a handful of counts. The gene calls are TRBV7-3 and TRBJ2-1; 7 nucleotides align to TRBD1. With 4 bases clipped from V and 4 bases from J, the junction kept 1 base outside the gene matches. Germline V gene lookup returns CDR1 SGHTA and CDR2 FQGTGA. There are 13 residues in the CDR3. CDR3 sequence reads: CASSWGQYNEQFF. The CDR3, as DNA: TGTGCCAGCAGCTGGGGACAGTACAATGAGCAGTTCTTC.

The CDR3 sequence: CSVEDPETGTYEQYF. The CDR3 nucleotides are TGCAGCGTTGAAGATCCGGAGACAGGCACCTACGAGCAGTACTTC. The rearrangement links TRBV29-1 to TRBJ2-7; maybe TRBD1 (6 bases). The V end lost 0 bases, the J end lost 2 bases, and 14 bases lay between the germline ends. Germline V gives CDR1 SQVTM, CDR2 ANQGSEA. The CDR3 consists of 15 residues.

The chain combines TRBV20-1 with TRBJ2-7; D could derive from TRBD1 or TRBD2 (5 bases each). CDR3 length: 13 residues. The germline V gene encodes CDR1 DFQATT and CDR2 SNEGSKA (reference sequence). Trimming shortened V by 2 bases and J by 2 bases, and 10 bases separated the two germline ends. The CDR3 DNA sequence: TGCAGTGCTAGACCACGGGGACCCTACGAGCAGTACTTC. It specifies CSARPRGPYEQYF.

This clonotype was observed a few times. This chain joins TRBV27 and TRBJ2-7, with TRBD2 as a possible D gene (5 bases). This CDR3 spans 15 amino acids. Per germline, CDR1 MNHEY and CDR2 SMNVEV (reference sequence). The V and J ends lost 2 bases and 5 bases respectively, with 16 bases between them. CDR3 amino acids: CASSLPGATRNEQYF. For the CDR3, the DNA is TGTGCCAGCAGTTTACCCGGAGCCACTAGGAACGAGCAGTACTTC.

This chain joins TRBV18 and TRBJ2-7; 15 bases match TRBD2. The CDR3 runs 20 residues. V dropped 0 bases and J dropped 3; count of bases not matched to a gene: 12. Germline values: CDR1 KGHSH, CDR2 LQKENI. This chain's CDR3 is CASSPPIIGLAGGPVYEQYF. In nucleotides, the CDR3 is TGTGCCAGCTCACCACCAATAATCGGACTAGCGGGAGGGCCCGTCTACGAGCAGTACTTC.